This T cell receptor (beta chain) was sequenced in a study of CD8+CD57+ T cells in acquired aplastic anemia. Notes on the study in general: Sharing between patients and controls was observed for 25 to 30 CD8+ CDR3 sequences.

Concerning this clonotype itself: Its antigen remains unidentified. Given a much more abundant clone one base away, this may be a read error.

Genomic DNA constituted the template upon which TCR beta VDJ and CDR3 profiling was performed. TCRdb reanalysed the reads using MiXCR and keeps one entry per CDR3 protein. Of around 230,000 distinct CDR3 sequences in the sample, roughly 55% were seen once. The V gene lost 0 bases and the J gene lost 5 bases, with 2 bases spanning the gap. This CDR3 spans 11 amino acids. Germline V CDR1 and CDR2: MGHRA, YSYEKL. The V and J genes are TRBV4-1 and TRBJ2-7; no definite D call. The receptor was derived from a human donor in good health. The sequenced sample consisted of sorted CD4+, CD8+, or CD8+CD57+ T cells (not recorded which) from PBMCs. The CDR3, as DNA: TGCGCCAGCAGCCAAGATGACGAGCAGTACTTC. Protein: CASSQDDEQYF.